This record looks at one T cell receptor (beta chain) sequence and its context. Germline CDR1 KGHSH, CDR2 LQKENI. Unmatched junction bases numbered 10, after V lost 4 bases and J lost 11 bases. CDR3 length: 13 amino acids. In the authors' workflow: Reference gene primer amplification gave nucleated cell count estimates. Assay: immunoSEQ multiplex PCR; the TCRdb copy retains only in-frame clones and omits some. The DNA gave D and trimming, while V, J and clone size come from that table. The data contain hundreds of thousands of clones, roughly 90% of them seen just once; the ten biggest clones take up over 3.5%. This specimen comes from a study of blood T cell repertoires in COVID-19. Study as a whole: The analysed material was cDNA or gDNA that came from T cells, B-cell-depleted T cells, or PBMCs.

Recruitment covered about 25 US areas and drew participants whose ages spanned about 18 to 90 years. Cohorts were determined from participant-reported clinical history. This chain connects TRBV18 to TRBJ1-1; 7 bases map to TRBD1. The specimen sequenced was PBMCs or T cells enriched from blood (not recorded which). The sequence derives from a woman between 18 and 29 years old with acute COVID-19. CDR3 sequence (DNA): TGTGCCAGCTCACTCCCGGGACAGTCGCGGGCTTTCTTT. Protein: CASSLPGQSRAFF. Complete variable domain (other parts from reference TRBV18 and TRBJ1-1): NAGVMQNPRHLVRRRGQEARLRCSPMKGHSHVYWYRQLPEEGLKFMVYLQKENIIDESGMPKERFSAEFPKEGPSILRIQQVVRGDSAAYFCASSLPGQSRAFFGQGTRLTVV.